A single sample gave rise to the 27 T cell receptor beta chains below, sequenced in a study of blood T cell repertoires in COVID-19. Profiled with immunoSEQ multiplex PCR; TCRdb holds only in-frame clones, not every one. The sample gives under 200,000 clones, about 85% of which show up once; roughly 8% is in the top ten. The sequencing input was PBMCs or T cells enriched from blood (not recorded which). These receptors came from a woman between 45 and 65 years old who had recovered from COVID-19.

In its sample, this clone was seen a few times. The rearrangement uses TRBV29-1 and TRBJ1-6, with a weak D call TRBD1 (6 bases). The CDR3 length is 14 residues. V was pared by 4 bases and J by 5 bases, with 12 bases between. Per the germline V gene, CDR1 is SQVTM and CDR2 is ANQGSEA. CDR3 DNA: TGCAGCGTTGCGCTGGACAGAGATAATTCACCCCTCCACTTT. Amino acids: CSVALDRDNSPLHF.

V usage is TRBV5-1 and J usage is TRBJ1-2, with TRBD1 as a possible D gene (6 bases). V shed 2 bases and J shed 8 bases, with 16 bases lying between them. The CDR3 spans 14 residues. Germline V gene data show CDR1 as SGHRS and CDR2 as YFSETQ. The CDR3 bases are TGCGCCAGCAGCTTAAACCCAGGGGTGGAAGGCTACACCTTC. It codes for CASSLNPGVEGYTF. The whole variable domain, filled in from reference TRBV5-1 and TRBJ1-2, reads KAGVTQTPRYLIKTRGQQVTLSCSPISGHRSVSWYQQTPGQGLQFLFEYFSETQRNKGNFPGRFSGRQFSNSRSEMNVSTLELGDSALYLCASSLNPGVEGYTFGSGTRLTVV.

The DNA of the CDR3 is TGTGCCAGCAGCTTGGGGCTAGCGGACTATGGCTACACCTTC. Its protein product is CASSLGLADYGYTF. J is TRBJ1-2 and V is TRBV7-9; possible D gene TRBD1, 5 bases. Trimming pared 3 bases from V and 3 bases from J, leaving 11 bases between. Germline-derived CDR1 and CDR2 are SEHNR and FQNEAQ (reference sequence). The CDR3 consists of 14 residues.

The CDR3 DNA reads as TGTGCCAGCAGCAGCCTGGGAACCAGGGGCGGGGGGGCCTCATCCTACGAGCAGTACTTC. It yields the protein CASSSLGTRGGGASSYEQYF. The V call is TRBV6-2 or TRBV6-3, the J call TRBJ2-7; TRBD2 aligns across 9 bases. The V segment lost 6 bases and the J segment 1 base; nucleotides outside the gene matches: 22. Germline V gives CDR1 MNHEY, CDR2 SVGEGT. The CDR3 contains 20 residues.

The CDR3 DNA reads TGTGCCAGCAGTTCGTTGAATCAGCCCCAGCATTTT. It codes for CASSSLNQPQHF. The gene calls are TRBV6-5 and TRBJ1-5; the D is unclear. Germline lookup yields CDR1 MNHEY and CDR2 SVGAGI. The CDR3 totals 12 residues. Trimming stripped 4 bases from V and 4 bases from J, with 5 bases between.

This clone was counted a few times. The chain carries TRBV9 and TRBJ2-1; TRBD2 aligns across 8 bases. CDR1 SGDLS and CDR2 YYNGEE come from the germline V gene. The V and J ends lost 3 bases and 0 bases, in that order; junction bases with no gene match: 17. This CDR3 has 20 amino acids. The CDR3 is CASSARTSSYTANSYNEQFF. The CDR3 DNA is TGTGCCAGCAGCGCCCGGACTAGCAGTTATACTGCGAACTCCTACAATGAGCAGTTCTTC.

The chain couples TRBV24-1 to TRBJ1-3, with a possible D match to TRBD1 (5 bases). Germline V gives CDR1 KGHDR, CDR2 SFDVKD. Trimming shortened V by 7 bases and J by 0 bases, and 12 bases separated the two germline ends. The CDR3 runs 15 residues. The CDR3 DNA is TGTGCCACCAGCGCGGGACGGAACTCTGGAAACACCATATATTTT. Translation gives CATSAGRNSGNTIYF.

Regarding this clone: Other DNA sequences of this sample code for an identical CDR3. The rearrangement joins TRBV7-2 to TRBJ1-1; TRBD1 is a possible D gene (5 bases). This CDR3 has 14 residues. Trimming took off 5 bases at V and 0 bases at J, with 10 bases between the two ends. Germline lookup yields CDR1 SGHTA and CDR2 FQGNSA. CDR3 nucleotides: TGTGCCAGCAGCCTGGGACTCATGAACACTGAAGCTTTCTTT. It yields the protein CASSLGLMNTEAFF.

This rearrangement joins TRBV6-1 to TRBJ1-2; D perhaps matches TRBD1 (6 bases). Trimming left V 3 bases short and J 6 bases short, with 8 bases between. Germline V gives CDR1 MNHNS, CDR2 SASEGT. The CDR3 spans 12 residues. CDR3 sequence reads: CASSDRGNGYTF. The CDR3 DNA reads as TGTGCCAGCAGTGACAGGGGTAATGGCTACACCTTC.

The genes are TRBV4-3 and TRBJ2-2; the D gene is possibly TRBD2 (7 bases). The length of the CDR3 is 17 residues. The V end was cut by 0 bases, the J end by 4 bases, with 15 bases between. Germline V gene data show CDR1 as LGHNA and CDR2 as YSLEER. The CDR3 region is CASSQDPGGLSTGELFF. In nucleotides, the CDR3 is TGCGCCAGCAGCCAAGATCCCGGGGGGCTTAGCACCGGGGAGCTGTTTTTT.

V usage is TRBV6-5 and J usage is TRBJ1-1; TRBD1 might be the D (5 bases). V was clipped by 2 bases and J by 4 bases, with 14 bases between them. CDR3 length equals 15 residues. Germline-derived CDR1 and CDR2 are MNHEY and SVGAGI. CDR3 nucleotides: TGTGCCAGCAGTTACCACGGGGGTTTCGGCACTGAAGCTTTCTTT. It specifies CASSYHGGFGTEAFF.

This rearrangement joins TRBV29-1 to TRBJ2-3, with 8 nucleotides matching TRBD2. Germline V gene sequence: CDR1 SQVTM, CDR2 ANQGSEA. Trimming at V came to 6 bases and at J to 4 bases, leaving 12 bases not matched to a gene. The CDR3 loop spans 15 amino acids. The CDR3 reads CSVPLGLAVADTQYF. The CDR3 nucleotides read TGCAGCGTGCCCCTTGGACTAGCTGTCGCAGATACGCAGTATTTT.

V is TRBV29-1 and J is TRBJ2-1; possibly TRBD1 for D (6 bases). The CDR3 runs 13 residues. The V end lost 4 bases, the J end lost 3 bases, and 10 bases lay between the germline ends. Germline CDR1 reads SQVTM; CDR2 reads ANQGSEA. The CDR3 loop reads CSVATGLYNEQFF. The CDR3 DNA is TGCAGCGTTGCGACAGGCCTCTACAATGAGCAGTTCTTC.

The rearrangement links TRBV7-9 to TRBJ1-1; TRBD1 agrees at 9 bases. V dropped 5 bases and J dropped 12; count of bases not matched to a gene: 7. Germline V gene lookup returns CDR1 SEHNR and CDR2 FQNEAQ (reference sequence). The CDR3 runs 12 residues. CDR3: CASSPGTGYPFF. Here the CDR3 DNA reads TGTGCCAGCAGCCCAGGGACAGGGTATCCTTTCTTT.

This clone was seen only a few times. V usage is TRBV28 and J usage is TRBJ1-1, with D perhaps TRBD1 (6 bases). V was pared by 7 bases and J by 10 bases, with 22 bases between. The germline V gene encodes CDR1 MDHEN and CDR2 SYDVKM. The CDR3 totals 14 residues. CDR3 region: CASKRQGQTSRAFF. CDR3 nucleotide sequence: TGTGCCAGCAAACGCCAGGGGCAGACCTCCCGAGCTTTCTTT.

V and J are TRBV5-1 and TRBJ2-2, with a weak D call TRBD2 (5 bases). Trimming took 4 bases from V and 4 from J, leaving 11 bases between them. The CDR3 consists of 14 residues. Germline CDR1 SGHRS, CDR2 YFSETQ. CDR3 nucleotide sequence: TGCGCCAGCAGCCTGGGTCGGGGCACCGGGGAGCTGTTTTTT. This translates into CASSLGRGTGELFF.

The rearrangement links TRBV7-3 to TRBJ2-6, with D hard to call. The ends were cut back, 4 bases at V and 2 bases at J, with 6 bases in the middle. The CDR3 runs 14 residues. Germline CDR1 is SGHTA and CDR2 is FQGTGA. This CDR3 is CASSSLTGANVLTF. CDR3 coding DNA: TGTGCCAGCAGCTCACTAACTGGGGCCAACGTCCTGACTTTC.

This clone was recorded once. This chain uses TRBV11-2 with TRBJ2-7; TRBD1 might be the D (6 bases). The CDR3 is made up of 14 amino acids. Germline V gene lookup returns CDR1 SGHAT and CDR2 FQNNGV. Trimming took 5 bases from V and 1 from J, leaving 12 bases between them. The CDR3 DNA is TGTGCCAGCAGCCCCAACAGGGATTCCTACGAGCAGTACTTC. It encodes CASSPNRDSYEQYF.

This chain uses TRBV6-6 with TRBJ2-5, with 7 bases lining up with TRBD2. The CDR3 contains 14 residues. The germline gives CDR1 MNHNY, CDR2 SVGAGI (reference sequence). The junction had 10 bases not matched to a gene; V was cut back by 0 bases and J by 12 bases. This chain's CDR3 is CASSYSFAGETKYF. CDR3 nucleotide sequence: TGTGCCAGCAGTTACTCCTTTGCGGGAGAGACAAAGTACTTC.

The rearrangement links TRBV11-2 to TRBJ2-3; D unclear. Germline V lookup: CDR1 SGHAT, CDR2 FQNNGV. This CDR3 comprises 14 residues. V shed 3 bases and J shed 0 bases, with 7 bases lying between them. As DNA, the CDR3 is TGTGCCAGCAGCTTCTTAACTAGCACAGATACGCAGTATTTT. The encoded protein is CASSFLTSTDTQYF.

The CDR3 nucleotides read TGTGCCAGCAGCCCCAGGGGTGGGGGGAACACTGAAGCTTTCTTT. It specifies CASSPRGGGNTEAFF. J is TRBJ1-1 and V is TRBV7-2; a weak D match, TRBD1 (6 bases). Trimming stripped 5 bases from V and 1 base from J, with 14 bases between. CDR3 length equals 15 residues. Germline CDR1 is SGHTA and CDR2 is FQGNSA.

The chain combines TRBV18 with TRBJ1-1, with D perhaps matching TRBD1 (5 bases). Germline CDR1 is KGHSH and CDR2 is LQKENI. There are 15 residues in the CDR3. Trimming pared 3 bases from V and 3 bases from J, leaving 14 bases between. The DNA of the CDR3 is TGTGCCAGCTCACCGAAAGTCACACAGGACACTGAAGCTTTCTTT. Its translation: CASSPKVTQDTEAFF.

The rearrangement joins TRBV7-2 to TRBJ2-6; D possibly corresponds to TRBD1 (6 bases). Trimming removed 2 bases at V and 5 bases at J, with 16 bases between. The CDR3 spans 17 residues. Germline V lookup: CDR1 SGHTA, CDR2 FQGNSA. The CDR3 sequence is CASSLLLGGARANVLTF. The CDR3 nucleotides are TGTGCCAGCAGCTTACTCTTAGGGGGAGCCCGGGCCAACGTCCTGACTTTC.

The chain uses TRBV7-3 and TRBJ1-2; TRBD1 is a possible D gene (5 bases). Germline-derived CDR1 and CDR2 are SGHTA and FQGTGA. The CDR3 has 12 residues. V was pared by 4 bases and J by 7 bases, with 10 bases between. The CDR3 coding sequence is TGTGCCAGCAGCTCCAGGGAGGGTGGCTACACCTTC. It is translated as CASSSREGGYTF.

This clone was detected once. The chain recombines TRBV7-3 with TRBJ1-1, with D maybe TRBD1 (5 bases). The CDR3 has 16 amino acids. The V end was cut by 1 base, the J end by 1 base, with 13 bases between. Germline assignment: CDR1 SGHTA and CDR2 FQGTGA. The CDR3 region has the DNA TGTGCCAGCAGCTTAATTGGGGCCAGGGAGAACACTGAAGCTTTCTTT. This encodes CASSLIGARENTEAFF.

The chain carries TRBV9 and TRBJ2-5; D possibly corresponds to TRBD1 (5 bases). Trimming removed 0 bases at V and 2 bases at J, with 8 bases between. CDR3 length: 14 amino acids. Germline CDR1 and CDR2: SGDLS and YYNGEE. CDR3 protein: CASSVGNRQETQYF. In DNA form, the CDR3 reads TGTGCCAGCAGCGTAGGAAACAGGCAAGAGACCCAGTACTTC.

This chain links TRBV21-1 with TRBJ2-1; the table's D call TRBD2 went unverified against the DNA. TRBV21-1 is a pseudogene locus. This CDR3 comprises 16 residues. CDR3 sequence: CASFRRTSSLDNEQFF. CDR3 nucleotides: TGTGCCAGCTTCCGAAGGACGTCTAGCCTTGACAATGAGCAGTTCTTC.